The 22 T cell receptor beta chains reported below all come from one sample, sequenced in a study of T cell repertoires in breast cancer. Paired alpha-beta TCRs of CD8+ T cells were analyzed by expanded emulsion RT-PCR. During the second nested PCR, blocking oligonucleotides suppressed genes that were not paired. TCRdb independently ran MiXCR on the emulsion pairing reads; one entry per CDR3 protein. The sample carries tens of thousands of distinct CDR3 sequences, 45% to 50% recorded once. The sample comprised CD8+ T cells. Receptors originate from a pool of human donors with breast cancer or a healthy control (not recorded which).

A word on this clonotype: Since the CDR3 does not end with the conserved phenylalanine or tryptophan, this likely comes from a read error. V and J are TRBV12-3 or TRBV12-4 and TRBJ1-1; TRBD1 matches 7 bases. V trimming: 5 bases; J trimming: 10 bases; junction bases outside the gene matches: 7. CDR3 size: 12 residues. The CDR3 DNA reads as TGTGCCAGCAGTAGGGACTCAGGGGGAGCTTTCTCT. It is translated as CASSRDSGGAFS.

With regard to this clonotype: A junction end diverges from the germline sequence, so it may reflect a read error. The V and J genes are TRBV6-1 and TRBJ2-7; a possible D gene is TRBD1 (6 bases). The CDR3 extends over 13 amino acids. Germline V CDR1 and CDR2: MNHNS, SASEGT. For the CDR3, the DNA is TGTGCCAGCAGCACAGGGTCAGCCTACAAGCAGTACTTC. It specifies CASSTGSAYKQYF.

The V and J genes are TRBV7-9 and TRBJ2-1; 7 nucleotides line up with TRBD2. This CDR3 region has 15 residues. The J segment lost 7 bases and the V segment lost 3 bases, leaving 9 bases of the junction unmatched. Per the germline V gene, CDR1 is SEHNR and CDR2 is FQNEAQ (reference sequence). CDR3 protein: CASSFFGASGNEQFF. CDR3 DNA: TGTGCCAGCAGCTTCTTCGGGGCTAGCGGTAATGAGCAGTTCTTC.

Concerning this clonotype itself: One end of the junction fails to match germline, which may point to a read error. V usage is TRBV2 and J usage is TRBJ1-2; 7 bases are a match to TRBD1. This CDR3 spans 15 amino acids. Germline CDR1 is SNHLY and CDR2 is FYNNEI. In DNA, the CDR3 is TGTGCCAGCATTGAAGACAGGGAGATAACGCATGGCTACACCTTC. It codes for CASIEDREITHGYTF.

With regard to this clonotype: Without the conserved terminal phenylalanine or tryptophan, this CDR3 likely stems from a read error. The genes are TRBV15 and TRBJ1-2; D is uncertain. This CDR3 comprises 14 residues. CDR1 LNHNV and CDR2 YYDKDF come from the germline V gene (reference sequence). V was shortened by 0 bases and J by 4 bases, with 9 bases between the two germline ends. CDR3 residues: CATSRETGSYGYTL. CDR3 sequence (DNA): TGTGCCACCAGCAGAGAGACTGGAAGCTATGGCTACACCCTC.

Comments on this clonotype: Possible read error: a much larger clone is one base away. The CDR3 DNA reads TGTGCCAGCAGTGGGGGAGACAGGAATTCACCCCTCCACTTT. Translation: CASSGGDRNSPLHF. V gene TRBV2 combines with J gene TRBJ1-6, with a tentative D call TRBD1 (6 bases). Germline V lookup: CDR1 SNHLY, CDR2 FYNNEI. Deletions cut 4 bases from V and 7 bases from J, with 11 bases between. CDR3 length equals 14 residues.

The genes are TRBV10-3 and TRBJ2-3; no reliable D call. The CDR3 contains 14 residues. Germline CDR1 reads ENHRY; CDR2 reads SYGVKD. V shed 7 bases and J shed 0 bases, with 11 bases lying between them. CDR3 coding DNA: TGTGCCATCAATCAGGAACCGAGCACAGATACGCAGTATTTT. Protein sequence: CAINQEPSTDTQYF.

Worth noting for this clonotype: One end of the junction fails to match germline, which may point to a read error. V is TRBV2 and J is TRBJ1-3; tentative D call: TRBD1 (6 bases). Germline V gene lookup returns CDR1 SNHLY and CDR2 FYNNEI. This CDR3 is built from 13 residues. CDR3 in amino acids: CASHRGAGNAIYF. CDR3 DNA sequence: TGTGCCTCTCACCGGGGGGCTGGAAACGCCATATATTTT.

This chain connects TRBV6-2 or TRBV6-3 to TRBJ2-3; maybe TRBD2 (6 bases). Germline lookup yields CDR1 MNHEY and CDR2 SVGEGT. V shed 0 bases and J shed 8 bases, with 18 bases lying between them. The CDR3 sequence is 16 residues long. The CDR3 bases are TGTGCCAGCAGTTACTCGGGAGGAGGGGCACGTGGTACGCAGTATTTT. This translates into CASSYSGGGARGTQYF.

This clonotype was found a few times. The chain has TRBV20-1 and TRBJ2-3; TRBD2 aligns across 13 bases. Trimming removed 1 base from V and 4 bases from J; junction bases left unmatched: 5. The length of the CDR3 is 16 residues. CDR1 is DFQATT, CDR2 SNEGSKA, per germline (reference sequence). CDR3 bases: TGCAGTGCTAGAGCTCGACTAGCGGGAGGCGCAGATACGCAGTATTTT. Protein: CSARARLAGGADTQYF.

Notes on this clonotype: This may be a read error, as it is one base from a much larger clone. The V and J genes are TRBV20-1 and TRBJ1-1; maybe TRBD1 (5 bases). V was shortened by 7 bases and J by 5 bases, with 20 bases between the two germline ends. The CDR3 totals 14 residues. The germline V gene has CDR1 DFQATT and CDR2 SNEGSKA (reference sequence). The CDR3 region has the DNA TGCAGTGTTAGTCAGGGCCACTCGGGTACTGAAGCTTTCTTT. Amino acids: CSVSQGHSGTEAFF.

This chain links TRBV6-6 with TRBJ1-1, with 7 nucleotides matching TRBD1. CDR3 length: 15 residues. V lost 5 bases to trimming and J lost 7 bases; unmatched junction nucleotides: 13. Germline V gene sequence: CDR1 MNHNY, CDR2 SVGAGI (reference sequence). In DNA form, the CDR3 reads TGTGCCAGCAGTCAGGGGGGACTCAAGGGGATTGAAGCTTTCTTT. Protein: CASSQGGLKGIEAFF.

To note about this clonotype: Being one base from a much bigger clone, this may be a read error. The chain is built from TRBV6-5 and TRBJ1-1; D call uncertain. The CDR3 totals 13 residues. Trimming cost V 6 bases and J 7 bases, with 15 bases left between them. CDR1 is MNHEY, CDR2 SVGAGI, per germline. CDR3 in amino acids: CASSRPPTLEAFF. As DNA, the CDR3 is TGTGCCAGCAGCCGGCCCCCGACACTTGAAGCTTTCTTT.

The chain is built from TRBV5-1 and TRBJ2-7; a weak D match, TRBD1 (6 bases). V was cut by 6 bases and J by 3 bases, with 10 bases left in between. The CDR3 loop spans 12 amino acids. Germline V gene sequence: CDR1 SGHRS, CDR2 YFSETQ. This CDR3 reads CASTSQGYEQYF. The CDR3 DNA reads TGCGCCAGCACATCACAGGGCTACGAGCAGTACTTC.

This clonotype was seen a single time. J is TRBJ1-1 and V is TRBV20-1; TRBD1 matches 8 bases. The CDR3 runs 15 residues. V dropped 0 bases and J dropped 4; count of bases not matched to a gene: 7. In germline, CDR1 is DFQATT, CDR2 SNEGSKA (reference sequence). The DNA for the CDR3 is TGCAGTGCTAGAGATTCCGAACAGGGGGTCACTGAAGCTTTCTTT. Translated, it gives CSARDSEQGVTEAFF.

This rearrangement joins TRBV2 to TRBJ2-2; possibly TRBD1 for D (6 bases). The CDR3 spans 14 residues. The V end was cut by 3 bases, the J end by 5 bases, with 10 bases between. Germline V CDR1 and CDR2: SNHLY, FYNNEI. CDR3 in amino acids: CASSEDGTTGELFF. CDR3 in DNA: TGTGCCAGCAGTGAGGACGGGACAACCGGGGAGCTGTTTTTT.

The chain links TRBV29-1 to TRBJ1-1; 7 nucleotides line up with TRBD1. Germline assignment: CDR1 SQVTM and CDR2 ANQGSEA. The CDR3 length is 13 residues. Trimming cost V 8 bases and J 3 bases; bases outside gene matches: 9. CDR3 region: CSSSDRSYTEAFF. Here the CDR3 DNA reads TGCAGCTCGTCGGACAGGAGTTACACTGAAGCTTTCTTT.

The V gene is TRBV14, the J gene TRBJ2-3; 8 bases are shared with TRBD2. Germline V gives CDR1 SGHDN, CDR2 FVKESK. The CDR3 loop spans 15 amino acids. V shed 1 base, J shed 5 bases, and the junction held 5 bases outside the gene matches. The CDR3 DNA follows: TGTGCCAGCAGCCAAGCGGGGGGGGGAGGAGATACGCAGTATTTT. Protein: CASSQAGGGGDTQYF.

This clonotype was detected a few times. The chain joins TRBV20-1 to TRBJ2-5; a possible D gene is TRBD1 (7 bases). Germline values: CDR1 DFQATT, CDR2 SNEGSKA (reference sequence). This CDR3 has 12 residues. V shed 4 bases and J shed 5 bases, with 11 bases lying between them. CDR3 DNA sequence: TGCAGTGCTACGCGGGACAGCGAGACCCAGTACTTC. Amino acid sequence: CSATRDSETQYF.

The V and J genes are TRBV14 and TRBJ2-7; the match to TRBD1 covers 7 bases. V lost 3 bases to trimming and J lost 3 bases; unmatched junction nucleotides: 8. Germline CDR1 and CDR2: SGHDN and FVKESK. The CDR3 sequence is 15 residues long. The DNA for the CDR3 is TGTGCCAGCAGCCAGGAACAGGGGACCTTCTACGAGCAGTACTTC. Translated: CASSQEQGTFYEQYF.

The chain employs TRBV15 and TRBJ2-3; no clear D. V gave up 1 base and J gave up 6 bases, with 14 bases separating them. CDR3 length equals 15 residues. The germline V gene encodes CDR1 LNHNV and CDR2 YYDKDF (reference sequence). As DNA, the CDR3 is TGTGCCACCAGCAGAGTCCGGGCCTTATGGGATACGCAGTATTTT. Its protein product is CATSRVRALWDTQYF. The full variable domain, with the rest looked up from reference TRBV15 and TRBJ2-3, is DAMVIQNPRYQVTQFGKPVTLSCSQTLNHNVMYWYQQKSSQAPKLLFHYYDKDFNNEADTPDNFQSRRPNTSFCFLDIRSPGLGDTAMYLCATSRVRALWDTQYFGPGTRLTVL.

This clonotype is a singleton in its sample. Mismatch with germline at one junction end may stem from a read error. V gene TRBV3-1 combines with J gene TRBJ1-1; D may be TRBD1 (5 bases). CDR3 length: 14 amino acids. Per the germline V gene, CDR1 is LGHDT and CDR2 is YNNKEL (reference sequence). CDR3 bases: TGTGTCAGCAAGCCGGGGCTCTCGAGGACTGAAGCTTTCTTT. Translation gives CVSKPGLSRTEAFF.